This T cell receptor beta chain was observed in a study of post-analysis software for immune sequencing data. General study results and limits: Roughly five TRBV segments were more frequent in patients than controls; TRBV5-6, TRBV5-1 and TRBV20-1 belonged to this group. Among multiple sclerosis patients, normalized Chao1 diversity was significantly below that of controls.

Unique molecular identifiers had been added to the TCR beta cDNA libraries. From the PCR reads, TCRdb called clonotypes with MiXCR, one entry per CDR3 protein. The table includes fewer than 850,000 distinct CDR3 sequences, around 45% detected once. To note about this clonotype: What it recognizes is unknown.

Germline V lookup: CDR1 SNHLY, CDR2 FYNNEI. V was trimmed by 7 bases and J by 1 base, leaving 10 bases between them. This CDR3 comprises 13 residues. Sequenced: blood. This TCR was recovered from a girl under 18 with multiple sclerosis. The gene calls are TRBV2 and TRBJ2-5; D not certain. CDR3 in DNA: TGTGCCAGCAATGTGGTGGGCCAAGAGACCCAGTACTTC. This codes for CASNVVGQETQYF.